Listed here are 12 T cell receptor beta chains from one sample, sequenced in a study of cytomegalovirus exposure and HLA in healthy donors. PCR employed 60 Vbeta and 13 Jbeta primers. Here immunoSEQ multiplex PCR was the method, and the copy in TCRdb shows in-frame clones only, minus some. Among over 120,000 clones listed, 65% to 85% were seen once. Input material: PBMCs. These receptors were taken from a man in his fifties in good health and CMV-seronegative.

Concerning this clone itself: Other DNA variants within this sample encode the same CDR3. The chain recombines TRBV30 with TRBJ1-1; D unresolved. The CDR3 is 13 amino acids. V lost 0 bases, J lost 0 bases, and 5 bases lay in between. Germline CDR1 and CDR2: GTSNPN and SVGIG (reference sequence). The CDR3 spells CAWSVSMNTEAFF. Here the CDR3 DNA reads TGTGCCTGGAGTGTATCTATGAACACTGAAGCTTTCTTT.

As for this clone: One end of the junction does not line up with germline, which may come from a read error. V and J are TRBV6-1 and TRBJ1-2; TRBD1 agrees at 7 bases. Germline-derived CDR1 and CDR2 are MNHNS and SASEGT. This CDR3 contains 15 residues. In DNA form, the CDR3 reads TGTGCCAGCAGTGAAGAAGGGGGCTACACGGATGGCTACGCCTTC. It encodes CASSEEGGYTDGYAF.

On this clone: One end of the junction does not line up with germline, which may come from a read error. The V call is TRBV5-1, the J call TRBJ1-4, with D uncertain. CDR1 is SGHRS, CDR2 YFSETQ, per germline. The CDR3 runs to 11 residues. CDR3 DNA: TGCGTCAGCTCGGTTGGTGAAAAACTGTTTTTT. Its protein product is CVSSVGEKLFF. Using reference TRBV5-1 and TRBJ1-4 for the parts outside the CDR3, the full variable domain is KAGVTQTPRYLIKTRGQQVTLSCSPISGHRSVSWYQQTPGQGLQFLFEYFSETQRNKGNFPGRFSGRQFSNSRSEMNVSTLELGDSALYLCVSSVGEKLFFGSGTQLSVL.

This CDR3 reads CASSPETDTQYF. The CDR3 DNA is TGTGCCAGCAGCCCGGAGACAGATACGCAGTATTTT. The V gene is TRBV7-9, the J gene TRBJ2-3; D not certain. The CDR3 has 12 residues. V dropped 5 bases and J dropped 3 bases, with 6 bases sitting between them. Germline-derived CDR1 and CDR2 are SEHNR and FQNEAQ (reference sequence). The whole variable domain, filled in from reference TRBV7-9 and TRBJ2-3, reads DTGVSQNPRHKITKRGQNVTFRCDPISEHNRLYWYRQTLGQGPEFLTYFQNEAQLEKSRLLSDRFSAERPKGSFSTLEIQRTEQGDSAMYLCASSPETDTQYFGPGTRLTVL.

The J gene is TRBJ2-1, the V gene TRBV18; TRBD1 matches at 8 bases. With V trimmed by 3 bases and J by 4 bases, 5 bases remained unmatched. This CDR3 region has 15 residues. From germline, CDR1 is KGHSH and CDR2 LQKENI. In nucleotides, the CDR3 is TGTGCCAGCTCACCCGGGACAGGTGGTTACAATGAGCAGTTCTTC. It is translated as CASSPGTGGYNEQFF.

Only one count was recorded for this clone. This chain's CDR3 is CASSLGRGRSSYEQYF. CDR3 in DNA: TGTGCCAGCAGCTTGGGAAGGGGCCGGAGCTCCTACGAGCAGTACTTC. This chain joins TRBV5-5 and TRBJ2-7; possible D gene TRBD1, 5 bases. From germline, CDR1 is SGHKS and CDR2 YYEKEE (reference sequence). There are 16 residues in the CDR3. The ends were cut back, 0 bases at V and 0 bases at J, with 13 bases in the middle.

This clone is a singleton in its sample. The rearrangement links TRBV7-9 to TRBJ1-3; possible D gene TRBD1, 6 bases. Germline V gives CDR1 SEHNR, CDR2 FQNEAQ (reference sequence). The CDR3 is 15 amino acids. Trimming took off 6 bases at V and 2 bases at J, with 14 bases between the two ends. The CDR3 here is CASREQGTPGNTIYF. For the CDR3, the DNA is TGTGCCAGCAGGGAACAGGGTACCCCTGGAAACACCATATATTTT.

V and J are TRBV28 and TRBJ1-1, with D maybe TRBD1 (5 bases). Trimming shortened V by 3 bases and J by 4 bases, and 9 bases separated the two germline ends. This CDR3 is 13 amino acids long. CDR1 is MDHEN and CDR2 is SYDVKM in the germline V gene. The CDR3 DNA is TGTGCCAGCAGTTTCGGGGGGGTCACTGAAGCTTTCTTT. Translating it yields CASSFGGVTEAFF. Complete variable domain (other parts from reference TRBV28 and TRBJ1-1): DVKVTQSSRYLVKRTGEKVFLECVQDMDHENMFWYRQDPGLGLRLIYFSYDVKMKEKGDIPEGYSVSREKKERFSLILESASTNQTSMYLCASSFGGVTEAFFGQGTRLTVV.

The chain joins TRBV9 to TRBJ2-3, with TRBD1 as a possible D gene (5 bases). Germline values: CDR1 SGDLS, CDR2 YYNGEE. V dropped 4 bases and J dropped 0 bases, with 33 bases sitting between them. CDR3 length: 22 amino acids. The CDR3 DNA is TGTGCCAGCAGCACCTCATTCAGGGCAACTTCCATAGCCGATTCTAGCACAGATACGCAGTATTTT. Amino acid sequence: CASSTSFRATSIADSSTDTQYF.

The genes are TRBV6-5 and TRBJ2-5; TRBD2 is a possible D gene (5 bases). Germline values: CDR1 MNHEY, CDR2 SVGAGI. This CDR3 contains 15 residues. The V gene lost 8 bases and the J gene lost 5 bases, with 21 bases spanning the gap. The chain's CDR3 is CASRDPVGVGETQYF. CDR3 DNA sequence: TGTGCCAGCCGAGACCCCGTGGGAGTGGGGGAGACCCAGTACTTC.

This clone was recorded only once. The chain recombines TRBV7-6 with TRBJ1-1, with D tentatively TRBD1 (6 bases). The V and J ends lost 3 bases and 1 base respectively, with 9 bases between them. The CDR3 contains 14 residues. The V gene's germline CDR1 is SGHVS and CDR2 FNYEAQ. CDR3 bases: TGTGCCAGCAGCTTGGCGACAGGGAACACTGAAGCTTTCTTT. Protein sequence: CASSLATGNTEAFF.

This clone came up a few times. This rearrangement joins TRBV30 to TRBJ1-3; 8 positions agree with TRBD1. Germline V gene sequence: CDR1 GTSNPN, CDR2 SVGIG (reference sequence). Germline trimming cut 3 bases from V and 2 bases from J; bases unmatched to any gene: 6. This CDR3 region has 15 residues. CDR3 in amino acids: CAWRNRGIAGNTIYF. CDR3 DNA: TGTGCCTGGAGAAACAGGGGGATTGCTGGAAACACCATATATTTT.